The next 26 T cell receptor beta chains were all read from a single sample in a study of blood T cell repertoires in COVID-19. TCRdb keeps only in-frame clones here, not all; method: immunoSEQ multiplex PCR. The table records about 180,000 clones, around 89% of them present only once. The sample comprised peripheral blood. Every receptor here comes from a man between 18 and 35 years old who had recovered from COVID-19.

This chain links TRBV9 with TRBJ1-1, with D possibly matching TRBD1 (6 bases). The CDR3 runs 13 residues. Germline CDR1 and CDR2: SGDLS and YYNGEE. Trimming pared 3 bases from V and 7 bases from J, leaving 13 bases between. CDR3 in DNA: TGTGCCAGCAGCGCTGGGGGGGCGGATGAAGCTTTCTTT. Its translation: CASSAGGADEAFF.

This sequence joins TRBV9 and TRBJ1-3; 8 positions match TRBD1. The junction had 3 bases not matched to a gene; V was cut back by 2 bases and J by 2 bases. The CDR3 covers 15 residues. Germline CDR1 SGDLS, CDR2 YYNGEE. The CDR3 coding sequence is TGTGCCAGCAGCGTTGGACAGGGCCCTGGAAACACCATATATTTT. Translating gives CASSVGQGPGNTIYF.

The J gene is TRBJ1-3, the V gene TRBV6-5; D remains unclear. The CDR3 spans 13 residues. The V and J ends lost 0 bases and 2 bases respectively, with 2 bases between them. The germline CDR1 and CDR2 sequences are MNHEY and SVGAGI. This CDR3 is CASSYSTGNTIYF. The CDR3 DNA reads TGTGCCAGCAGTTACTCTACTGGAAACACCATATATTTT.

The chain recombines TRBV27 with TRBJ1-2; 7 bases fit TRBD1. Germline lookup yields CDR1 MNHEY and CDR2 SMNVEV (reference sequence). V trimming: 6 bases; J trimming: 2 bases; junction bases outside the gene matches: 6. This CDR3 contains 14 residues. CDR3 region: CASRQGGTNYGYTF. The CDR3 DNA sequence: TGTGCCAGCAGACAAGGGGGCACGAACTATGGCTACACCTTC.

The chain carries TRBV18 and TRBJ2-7; no firm D call. The V end lost 5 bases, the J end lost 2 bases, and 13 bases lay between the germline ends. Germline V gives CDR1 KGHSH, CDR2 LQKENI. The CDR3 has 14 residues. CDR3 nucleotides: TGTGCCAGCTCAGCCTCTAGAGATCCCTACGAGCAGTACTTC. Its translation is CASSASRDPYEQYF.

This clone has only one observation. The chain joins TRBV7-6 to TRBJ1-1; 8 bases line up with TRBD1. With V trimmed by 5 bases and J by 0 bases, 5 bases remained unmatched. Germline CDR1 and CDR2: SGHVS and FNYEAQ. The CDR3 loop spans 15 amino acids. CDR3 DNA sequence: TGTGCCAGCAGCGCGGACAGGGTCTTGAACACTGAAGCTTTCTTT. It specifies CASSADRVLNTEAFF.

The J gene is TRBJ2-2, the V gene TRBV21-1; TRBD2, as called in the table, went unchecked against the DNA. TRBV21-1 is tagged as a pseudogene. The CDR3 is 19 amino acids. In DNA, the CDR3 is TGTGCCAGCAGCAAAGGCGGCGGGCGGGAGGGCCGCAACACCGGGGAGCTGTTTTTT. It codes for CASSKGGGREGRNTGELFF.

The rearrangement uses TRBV7-2 and TRBJ2-7; TRBD1 matches 9 bases. CDR1 is SGHTA and CDR2 is FQGNSA in the germline V gene. The CDR3 covers 17 residues. V lost 0 bases and J lost 4; bases outside the gene matches: 10. The CDR3 nucleotides are TGTGCCAGCAGCTTAGCGGGACGAGGGACAGGGCGATACGAGCAGTACTTC. It encodes CASSLAGRGTGRYEQYF.

This rearrangement joins TRBV19 to TRBJ2-2; perhaps TRBD1 as D (6 bases). CDR1 is LNHDA and CDR2 is SQIVND in the germline V gene (reference sequence). The V gene lost 3 bases and the J gene lost 5 bases, with 10 bases spanning the gap. The CDR3 spans 14 residues. The CDR3 DNA is TGTGCCAGTAGTATGTCTAGGGGGACCGGGGAGCTGTTTTTT. Protein product: CASSMSRGTGELFF.

The chain combines TRBV10-3 with TRBJ2-3, with a possible D match to TRBD1 (5 bases). The CDR3 length is 17 residues. V was cut by 4 bases and J by 2 bases, with 19 bases left in between. Germline CDR1 and CDR2: ENHRY and SYGVKD. The CDR3 DNA is TGTGCCATCAGTGCTACCTGGGGCAGCGCTATCACAGATACGCAGTATTTT. Amino acids: CAISATWGSAITDTQYF.

The chain uses TRBV27 and TRBJ2-7, with 8 bases lining up with TRBD2. This CDR3 has 14 residues. Germline trimming cut 5 bases from V and 2 bases from J; bases unmatched to any gene: 5. Germline V gene data show CDR1 as MNHEY and CDR2 as SMNVEV (reference sequence). Here the CDR3 DNA reads TGTGCCAGCAGTGTGCAACTAGCGGCCTACGAGCAGTACTTC. Its protein product is CASSVQLAAYEQYF.

The chain joins TRBV4-3 to TRBJ2-2; D is unresolved. The CDR3 runs 17 residues. Trimming stripped 0 bases from V and 5 bases from J, with 16 bases between. Germline loops: CDR1 LGHNA, CDR2 YSLEER. In DNA form, the CDR3 reads TGCGCCAGCAGCCAAGAGCTGAACGGTTTAATGACCGGGGAGCTGTTTTTT. Translating gives CASSQELNGLMTGELFF.

This rearrangement joins TRBV6-5 to TRBJ1-1, with 7 bases identical to TRBD1. CDR1 is MNHEY and CDR2 is SVGAGI in the germline V gene. The J segment lost 6 bases and the V segment lost 0 bases, leaving 4 bases of the junction unmatched. This CDR3 contains 14 residues. The CDR3, as DNA: TGTGCCAGCAGTTACTCGACAGGGTTCGCTGAAGCTTTCTTT. Residues: CASSYSTGFAEAFF.

This clone was counted a single time. The CDR3 here is CASMPGQWSYNEQFF. CDR3 DNA sequence: TGTGCCAGCATGCCGGGACAGTGGTCCTACAATGAGCAGTTCTTC. This chain connects TRBV27 to TRBJ2-1, with 7 bases lining up with TRBD1. The V gene end was trimmed by 7 bases and the J gene end by 1 base; junction bases not matched to a gene: 7. This CDR3 has 15 amino acids. Germline loops: CDR1 MNHEY, CDR2 SMNVEV (reference sequence).

The V and J genes are TRBV5-4 and TRBJ1-2; D unclear. The V and J ends lost 0 bases and 2 bases respectively, with 5 bases between them. CDR3 length: 13 residues. In germline, CDR1 is SGHNT, CDR2 YYREEE (reference sequence). The CDR3 spells CASSLAGNYGYTF. The CDR3 region has the DNA TGTGCCAGCAGCTTGGCGGGGAACTATGGCTACACCTTC.

The chain employs TRBV24-1 and TRBJ2-1, with D unresolved. Germline V lookup: CDR1 KGHDR, CDR2 SFDVKD. This CDR3 region has 13 residues. The germline V and J ends were trimmed by 7 bases and 0 bases, with 6 bases remaining between them. The CDR3 sequence is CATSYSSYNEQFF. DNA for the CDR3: TGTGCCACCAGCTACAGCTCCTACAATGAGCAGTTCTTC.

The chain uses TRBV25-1 and TRBJ1-3; D gene ambiguous. V shed 4 bases and J shed 1 base, with 8 bases lying between them. The CDR3 is made up of 14 amino acids. The germline CDR1 and CDR2 sequences are MGHDK and SYGVNS. The CDR3 loop reads CASSGPGSGNTIYF. The CDR3 DNA is TGTGCCAGCAGTGGGCCGGGGTCTGGAAACACCATATATTTT.

The chain joins TRBV19 to TRBJ2-1; TRBD2 agrees at 12 bases. Germline V gene lookup returns CDR1 LNHDA and CDR2 SQIVND (reference sequence). This CDR3 spans 15 amino acids. V lost 5 bases, J lost 8 bases, and 7 bases stayed unmatched. The CDR3 reads CASSYRTSGVDEQFF. The CDR3 DNA reads TGTGCCAGTAGTTACAGGACTAGCGGGGTCGATGAGCAGTTCTTC.

Written as DNA, the CDR3 is TGTGCCAGCTCAGGGACACCAAATAATTCACCCCTCCACTTT. It specifies CASSGTPNNSPLHF. This sequence joins TRBV18 and TRBJ1-6; D might be TRBD1 (6 bases). There are 14 residues in the CDR3. Germline CDR1 is KGHSH and CDR2 is LQKENI. V dropped 5 bases and J dropped 5 bases, with 10 bases sitting between them.

J is TRBJ1-6 and V is TRBV30; 8 bases align to TRBD1. Germline V gene sequence: CDR1 GTSNPN, CDR2 SVGIG (reference sequence). Germline trimming cut 4 bases from V and 5 bases from J; bases unmatched to any gene: 1. The CDR3 consists of 13 residues. The CDR3 loop reads CAWKDRDNSPLHF. DNA of the CDR3: TGTGCCTGGAAGGACAGGGATAATTCACCCCTCCACTTT.

Concerning this clone itself: Other DNA sequences in this sample translate to the same CDR3. V gene TRBV5-1 combines with J gene TRBJ2-7, with D possibly being TRBD2 (5 bases). V was trimmed by 0 bases and J by 4 bases, leaving 8 bases between them. CDR1 is SGHRS, CDR2 YFSETQ, per germline. The CDR3 loop spans 13 amino acids. The CDR3 spells CASSLVSGYEQYF. The CDR3, as DNA: TGCGCCAGCAGCTTGGTCTCGGGATACGAGCAGTACTTC.

The CDR3 bases are TGTGCCAGCAGTATTTTAGCGGGAGACGGCAATGAGCAGTTCTTC. Residues: CASSILAGDGNEQFF. The J gene is TRBJ2-1, the V gene TRBV28; 9 bases are shared with TRBD2. Trimming at V came to 5 bases and at J to 6 bases, leaving 8 bases not matched to a gene. This CDR3 contains 15 residues. Germline V CDR1 and CDR2: MDHEN, SYDVKM. The full variable domain, completed using reference TRBV28 and TRBJ2-1, is DVKVTQSSRYLVKRTGEKVFLECVQDMDHENMFWYRQDPGLGLRLIYFSYDVKMKEKGDIPEGYSVSREKKERFSLILESASTNQTSMYLCASSILAGDGNEQFFGPGTRLTVL.

The genes are TRBV10-1 and TRBJ1-3; perhaps TRBD1 as D (5 bases). Per germline, CDR1 WNHNN and CDR2 SYGVQD (reference sequence). The CDR3 totals 15 residues. V gave up 2 bases and J gave up 0 bases, with 8 bases separating them. The chain's CDR3 is CASSEDRSSGNTIYF. The CDR3 bases are TGCGCCAGCAGTGAGGACAGATCCTCTGGAAACACCATATATTTT.

The chain has TRBV18 and TRBJ1-1; 7 positions match TRBD1. This CDR3 is built from 13 residues. The germline CDR1 and CDR2 sequences are KGHSH and LQKENI. J was trimmed by 11 bases and V by 0 bases; bases with no gene match: 6. The CDR3 DNA reads TGTGCCAGCTCACCACCGGGGACAGCTGTGGCTTTCTTT. It yields the protein CASSPPGTAVAFF. The whole variable domain, remainder taken from reference TRBV18 and TRBJ1-1, is NAGVMQNPRHLVRRRGQEARLRCSPMKGHSHVYWYRQLPEEGLKFMVYLQKENIIDESGMPKERFSAEFPKEGPSILRIQQVVRGDSAAYFCASSPPGTAVAFFGQGTRLTVV.

The J gene is TRBJ2-7, the V gene TRBV4-3; 11 positions agree with TRBD2. CDR1 and CDR2 (germline): LGHNA, YSLEER. The CDR3 is made up of 14 amino acids. Losses at the gene ends were 4 bases for V and 1 base for J; bases not matched to a gene: 0. CDR3 sequence reads: CASSPSGRSYEQYF. The CDR3 nucleotides read TGCGCCAGCAGCCCTAGCGGGAGGTCCTACGAGCAGTACTTC.

The chain couples TRBV15 to TRBJ2-5; 9 bases fit TRBD1. Germline trimming cut 8 bases from V and 3 bases from J; bases unmatched to any gene: 7. The CDR3 is made up of 14 amino acids. Germline V gene sequence: CDR1 LNHNV, CDR2 YYDKDF (reference sequence). The CDR3, as DNA: TGTGCCACCGCCGGGACAGGGTCAGAAGAGACCCAGTACTTC. It specifies CATAGTGSEETQYF. Together with reference TRBV15 and TRBJ2-5, the CDR3 gives the full variable domain: DAMVIQNPRYQVTQFGKPVTLSCSQTLNHNVMYWYQQKSSQAPKLLFHYYDKDFNNEADTPDNFQSRRPNTSFCFLDIRSPGLGDTAMYLCATAGTGSEETQYFGPGTRLLVL.